The clone carrying this T cell receptor beta chain was seen at least ten times. Via MiXCR, TCRdb re-called the PCR reads. The sample contains approximately 38,000 clones, more than 25% of which appear only once. Thyroid surgery was performed in patients who had received no treatment beforehand. This sample was taken from a study of metastatic and nonmetastatic thyroid tumors. The sequenced sample consisted of blood. This sequence was found in a male donor with papillary thyroid cancer or a benign thyroid nodule (not recorded which). Some clones in this sample may be carry-over from other donors' samples.

CDR3 in DNA: TGTGCCACCAGCAGAGATCTGGCCCGGGACAATGAGCAGTTCTTC. Its protein product is CATSRDLARDNEQFF. This chain joins TRBV15 and TRBJ2-1; D is ambiguous. Germline V gene lookup returns CDR1 LNHNV and CDR2 YYDKDF (reference sequence). The CDR3 consists of 15 residues. Trimming removed 0 bases at V and 5 bases at J, with 11 bases between. Together with reference TRBV15 and TRBJ2-1, the CDR3 gives the full variable domain: DAMVIQNPRYQVTQFGKPVTLSCSQTLNHNVMYWYQQKSSQAPKLLFHYYDKDFNNEADTPDNFQSRRPNTSFCFLDIRSPGLGDTAMYLCATSRDLARDNEQFFGPGTRLTVL.